This is a list of T cell receptor beta chains from one sample in a study of cytomegalovirus exposure and HLA in healthy donors. The repertoire was sequenced with immunoSEQ multiplex PCR; TCRdb's copy has only in-frame clones and lacks some. The data contain some 120,000 clones, 95% to 97% of them singletons. Material for sequencing was PBMCs. The receptors were gathered from a man younger than 35 in good health and CMV-seronegative. Each CDR3 is given with its conserved first and last residue. Fields, in order: clone size, D gene, J gene, V gene, CDR3 DNA, CDR3 protein. The D gene is left open where the match is weak. The size field is filled for only some rows; it gives once, few, many or a size class.

abundance: NA
d_gene: NA
j_gene: TRBJ1-1
v_gene: TRBV30
CDR3nt: TGTGCCTGGAGTGTAACAGGGAGCACTGAAGCTTTCTTT
CDR3aa: CAWSVTGSTEAFF

abundance: NA
d_gene: TRBD1
j_gene: TRBJ1-1
v_gene: TRBV28
CDR3nt: TGTGCCAGCAGAAAAGTTAGGACAGGGATGAGAACTGAAGCTTTCTTT
CDR3aa: CASRKVRTGMRTEAFF

abundance: NA
d_gene: NA
j_gene: TRBJ1-1
v_gene: TRBV10-3
CDR3nt: TGTGCCATCAGTGAACGACAGTCTGAAGCTTTCTTT
CDR3aa: CAISERQSEAFF

abundance: NA
d_gene: NA
j_gene: TRBJ1-5
v_gene: TRBV27
CDR3nt: TGTGCCAGCAGGACAGCGAGCTATAGCAATCAGCCCCAGCATTTT
CDR3aa: CASRTASYSNQPQHF

abundance: NA
d_gene: TRBD2
j_gene: TRBJ2-1
v_gene: TRBV10-3
CDR3nt: TGTGCCATCAGTGGGACCAGCGGGAGGGGAGGGAGTGAGCAGTTCTTC
CDR3aa: CAISGTSGRGGSEQFF

abundance: once
d_gene: TRBD2
j_gene: TRBJ2-6
v_gene: TRBV4-2
CDR3nt: TGTGCCAGCAGCCAAATTCTAGCGGGAGTTTCGGGGGCCAACGTCCTGACTTTC
CDR3aa: CASSQILAGVSGANVLTF

abundance: NA
d_gene: NA
j_gene: TRBJ2-5
v_gene: TRBV5-4
CDR3nt: TGTGCCAGCAGCCCGTCGGGGGTTGAGAAGACCCAGTACTTC
CDR3aa: CASSPSGVEKTQYF

abundance: NA
d_gene: NA
j_gene: TRBJ2-7
v_gene: TRBV27
CDR3nt: TGTGCCAGCAGTTTTGGGCCTGAGTCCTACGAGCAGTACTTC
CDR3aa: CASSFGPESYEQYF

abundance: NA
d_gene: TRBD2
j_gene: TRBJ2-7
v_gene: TRBV4-1
CDR3nt: TGCGCCAGCAGCCAGGGACTAGCGGGAGCCTACGAGCAGTACTTC
CDR3aa: CASSQGLAGAYEQYF

abundance: NA
d_gene: NA
j_gene: TRBJ1-4
v_gene: TRBV28
CDR3nt: TGTGCCAGCAGTCCCCTTACAACTAATGAAAAACTGTTTTTT
CDR3aa: CASSPLTTNEKLFF

abundance: NA
d_gene: NA
j_gene: TRBJ2-2
v_gene: TRBV15
CDR3nt: TGTGCCACCAGCAGAGATAGGGGTCTGAGCACCGGGGAGCTGTTTTTT
CDR3aa: CATSRDRGLSTGELFF

abundance: NA
d_gene: TRBD2
j_gene: TRBJ2-1
v_gene: TRBV7-9
CDR3nt: TGTGCCAGCACCACCGCCGGGACTAGCAGCAATGAGCAGTTCTTC
CDR3aa: CASTTAGTSSNEQFF

abundance: NA
d_gene: TRBD2
j_gene: TRBJ2-2
v_gene: TRBV6-6
CDR3nt: TGTGCCAGCAGTTACCGGGGGGAGACCGGGGAGCTGTTTTTT
CDR3aa: CASSYRGETGELFF

abundance: NA
d_gene: NA
j_gene: TRBJ2-3
v_gene: TRBV5-6
CDR3nt: TGTGCCAGCAGCTCCATACCAGGGACATCTTGGGGCGATACGCAGTATTTT
CDR3aa: CASSSIPGTSWGDTQYF

abundance: NA
d_gene: TRBD1
j_gene: TRBJ2-7
v_gene: TRBV5-1
CDR3nt: TGCGCCAGCAGCTTGGTATCTGGACAGGGGACCCACGAGCAGTACTTC
CDR3aa: CASSLVSGQGTHEQYF

abundance: NA
d_gene: TRBD2
j_gene: TRBJ2-7
v_gene: TRBV4-3
CDR3nt: TGCGCCAGCAGCCGGGGGGGCCAGCGGGGGTCCCACGAGCAGTACTTC
CDR3aa: CASSRGGQRGSHEQYF

abundance: NA
d_gene: TRBD2
j_gene: TRBJ2-1
v_gene: TRBV9
CDR3nt: TGTGCCAGCAGCCCGTCTAGCGGGAGGGACTACAATGAGCAGTTCTTC
CDR3aa: CASSPSSGRDYNEQFF

abundance: NA
d_gene: NA
j_gene: TRBJ2-1
v_gene: TRBV29-1
CDR3nt: TGCAGCTCGGGGGACAATGAGCAGTTCTTC
CDR3aa: CSSGDNEQFF

abundance: NA
d_gene: TRBD1
j_gene: TRBJ1-5
v_gene: TRBV28
CDR3nt: TGTGCCAGCAATCCCCAAAGACAGGGGCCGCTCATCCATTTT
CDR3aa: CASNPQRQGPLIHF

abundance: NA
d_gene: TRBD1
j_gene: TRBJ2-7
v_gene: TRBV9
CDR3nt: TGTGCCAGCAGCCTAAATCCCCGGGACAGGACCTACGAGCAGTACTTC
CDR3aa: CASSLNPRDRTYEQYF